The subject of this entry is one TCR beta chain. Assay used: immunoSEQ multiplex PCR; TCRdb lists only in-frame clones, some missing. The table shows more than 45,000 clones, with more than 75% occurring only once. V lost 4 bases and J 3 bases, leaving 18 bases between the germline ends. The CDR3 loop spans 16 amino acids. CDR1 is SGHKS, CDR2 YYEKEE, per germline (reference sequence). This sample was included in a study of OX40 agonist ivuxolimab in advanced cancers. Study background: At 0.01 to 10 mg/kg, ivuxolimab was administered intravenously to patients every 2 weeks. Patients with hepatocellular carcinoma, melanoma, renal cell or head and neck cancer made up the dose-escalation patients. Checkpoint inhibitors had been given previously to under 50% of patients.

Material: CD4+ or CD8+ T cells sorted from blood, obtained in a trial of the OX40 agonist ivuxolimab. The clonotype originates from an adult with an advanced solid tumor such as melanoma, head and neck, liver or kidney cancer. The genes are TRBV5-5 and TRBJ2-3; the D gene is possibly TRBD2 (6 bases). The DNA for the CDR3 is TGTGCCAGCAGCCGCGGGACCACCATACCGACAGATACGCAGTATTTT. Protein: CASSRGTTIPTDTQYF.